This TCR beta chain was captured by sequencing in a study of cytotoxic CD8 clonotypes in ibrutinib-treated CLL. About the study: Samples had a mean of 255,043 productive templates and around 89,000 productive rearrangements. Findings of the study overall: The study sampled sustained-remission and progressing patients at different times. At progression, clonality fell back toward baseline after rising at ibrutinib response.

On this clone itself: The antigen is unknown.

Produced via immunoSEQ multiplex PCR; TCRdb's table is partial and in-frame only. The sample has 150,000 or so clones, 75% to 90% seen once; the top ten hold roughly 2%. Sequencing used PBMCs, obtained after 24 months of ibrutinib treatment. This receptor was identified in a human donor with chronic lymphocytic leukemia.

DNA for the CDR3: TGTGCCAGCAGTTTAGACGGACAGAAAGAGACCCAGTACTTC. It yields the protein CASSLDGQKETQYF. The chain joins TRBV28 to TRBJ2-5; D possibly corresponds to TRBD1 (6 bases). V lost 2 bases and J lost 3, with 10 bases in between. Per germline, CDR1 MDHEN and CDR2 SYDVKM. There are 14 residues in the CDR3.